These 11 T cell receptor beta chains originate from one sample sequenced in a study of OX40 agonist ivuxolimab in advanced cancers. Some clones are missing from TCRdb's copy, which holds only in-frame ones; the method was immunoSEQ multiplex PCR. The repertoire holds roughly 71,000 clones, with 80% to 90% as singletons. Sequenced here: CD4+ or CD8+ T cells sorted from blood, sampled in a trial of the OX40 agonist ivuxolimab. Every receptor here comes from an adult with an advanced solid tumor such as melanoma, head and neck, liver or kidney cancer.

This chain joins TRBV25-1 and TRBJ1-5; weak D call: TRBD1 (5 bases). The CDR3 has 16 amino acids. Per germline, CDR1 MGHDK and CDR2 SYGVNS. V was clipped by 1 base and J by 4 bases, with 14 bases between them. CDR3 sequence (DNA): TGTGCCAGCAGTGAATCTGGGGGGTCGGTTAATCAGCCCCAGCATTTT. Translated: CASSESGGSVNQPQHF. Complete variable domain (other parts from reference TRBV25-1 and TRBJ1-5): EADIYQTPRYLVIGTGKKITLECSQTMGHDKMYWYQQDPGMELHLIHYSYGVNSTEKGDLSSESTVSRIRTEHFPLTLESARPSHTSQYLCASSESGGSVNQPQHFGDGTRLSIL.

V and J are TRBV9 and TRBJ1-1; tentative D call: TRBD1 (6 bases). Deletions cut 3 bases from V and 4 bases from J, with 16 bases between. The CDR3 consists of 15 residues. CDR1 and CDR2 (germline): SGDLS, YYNGEE. The CDR3: CASSGGTRGSTEAFF. CDR3 sequence (DNA): TGTGCCAGCAGCGGGGGGACTAGGGGGTCCACTGAAGCTTTCTTT.

This sequence joins TRBV4-2 and TRBJ2-5, with 9 bases lining up with TRBD2. TRBJ2-7 explains the end of the DNA better; the J call may be wrong. Germline V gene sequence: CDR1 LGHNA, CDR2 YNFKEQ. The CDR3 is made up of 17 amino acids. The CDR3 DNA is TGTGCCAGCAGCCAAGATCCTAGCGGGACTGGCCTCTACGAGCAGTACTTC. Its translation: CASSQDPSGTGLYEQYF.

This clone was detected only once. V gene TRBV7-8 combines with J gene TRBJ2-1; D not resolved. The CDR3 is 15 amino acids. Germline CDR1 and CDR2: SGHVS and FQNEAQ. V lost 2 bases and J lost 0, with 8 bases in between. The CDR3 DNA reads as TGTGCCAGCAGCTTAAGTGACCTCTCCTACAATGAGCAGTTCTTC. Its translation is CASSLSDLSYNEQFF.

The chain recombines TRBV19 with TRBJ2-3, with D uncertain. This CDR3 has 13 amino acids. The V end was cut by 4 bases, the J end by 4 bases, with 9 bases between. CDR1 and CDR2 (germline): LNHDA, SQIVND (reference sequence). The CDR3 protein is CASSTREADTQYF. CDR3 DNA: TGTGCCAGTAGTACCCGAGAAGCAGATACGCAGTATTTT. The full variable domain, with the rest looked up from reference TRBV19 and TRBJ2-3, is DGGITQSPKYLFRKEGQNVTLSCEQNLNHDAMYWYRQDPGQGLRLIYYSQIVNDFQKGDIAEGYSVSREKKESFPLTVTSAQKNPTAFYLCASSTREADTQYFGPGTRLTVL.

This clone appeared a few times. The V gene is TRBV15, the J gene TRBJ1-1; D unresolved. V was clipped by 1 base and J by 10 bases, with 13 bases between them. The CDR3 runs to 13 residues. Germline CDR1 reads LNHNV; CDR2 reads YYDKDF (reference sequence). The CDR3 loop reads CATSRGLQERAFF. The DNA for the CDR3 is TGTGCCACCAGCAGAGGGCTACAAGAACGAGCTTTCTTT.

The J gene is TRBJ2-3, the V gene TRBV7-2, with TRBD2 identical over 12 bases. Germline V gene data show CDR1 as SGHTA and CDR2 as FQGNSA. J was trimmed by 0 bases and V by 5 bases; bases with no gene match: 9. The CDR3 is made up of 18 amino acids. The CDR3 is CASSVGTSGPYSTDTQYF. The CDR3 nucleotides read TGTGCCAGCAGCGTTGGGACTAGCGGGCCCTATAGCACAGATACGCAGTATTTT.

The rearrangement joins TRBV7-6 to TRBJ2-2; 8 positions agree with TRBD2. V lost 7 bases, J lost 5 bases, and 18 bases stayed unmatched. The CDR3 length is 18 residues. Germline V lookup: CDR1 SGHVS, CDR2 FNYEAQ. The CDR3 protein is CASTPRPGGGLGTGELFF. The CDR3 nucleotides are TGTGCCAGCACCCCCCGGCCGGGAGGGGGATTGGGGACCGGGGAGCTGTTTTTT.

The rearrangement links TRBV7-6 to TRBJ2-1; D is perhaps TRBD2 (5 bases). The CDR3 is made up of 15 amino acids. From germline, CDR1 is SGHVS and CDR2 FNYEAQ. V was cut by 2 bases and J by 6 bases, with 14 bases left in between. This CDR3 is CASSLIGGVRNEQFF. CDR3 sequence (DNA): TGTGCCAGCAGCTTAATAGGAGGAGTACGCAATGAGCAGTTCTTC.

This chain uses TRBV10-3 with TRBJ2-2; perhaps TRBD1 as D (6 bases). Germline CDR1 and CDR2: ENHRY and SYGVKD. The CDR3 loop spans 14 amino acids. V was trimmed by 7 bases and J by 5 bases, leaving 14 bases between them. CDR3 bases: TGTGCCATCACCCCAGGGGCGGAAACCGGGGAGCTGTTTTTT. This codes for CAITPGAETGELFF.

The chain links TRBV5-1 to TRBJ2-2; a possible D gene is TRBD1 (6 bases). Looked up from germline, CDR1 is SGHRS and CDR2 is YFSETQ. The CDR3 runs 15 residues. V was clipped by 2 bases and J by 5 bases, with 13 bases between them. CDR3 in amino acids: CASSLTGQQTGELFF. CDR3 DNA: TGCGCCAGCAGCTTAACAGGACAGCAGACCGGGGAGCTGTTTTTT.